One and the same sample provided the 13 T cell receptor beta chains below, sequenced in a study of regulatory T cells in long-lasting Graves disease. Time point reported: newly diagnosed GD, antithyroid drugs for less than 3 months. PBMCs provided the RNA from which the TCR library was made. CDR3 regions were amplified by Arm-PCR using iRepertoire HTBI primers to build TCR beta libraries. TCRdb reanalysed the multiplex PCR reads using MiXCR and keeps one entry per CDR3 protein. The profile shows roughly 440,000 distinct CDR3 sequences, approximately 16% of them singletons. The sample also formed part of further work on T cells in Graves' hyperthyroidism and ophthalmopathy.

Specimen: peripheral blood mononuclear cells (PBMCs), collected at new diagnosis, from a patient treated with antithyroid drugs. All receptors derive from a woman aged 18-29 years with Graves disease.

The V gene is TRBV3-1, the J gene TRBJ2-7, with 10 bases lining up with TRBD2. Germline CDR1 and CDR2: LGHDT and YNNKEL (reference sequence). The junction had 2 bases not matched to a gene; V was cut back by 5 bases and J by 1 base. CDR3 length: 14 amino acids. CDR3 sequence: CASSTTSGSYEQYF. CDR3 coding DNA: TGTGCCAGCAGCACGACTAGCGGGTCCTACGAGCAGTACTTC.

This clonotype has just a few counts. The V call is TRBV20-1, the J call TRBJ1-6; D uncertain. Germline CDR1 is DFQATT and CDR2 is SNEGSKA (reference sequence). This CDR3 contains 14 residues. V lost 3 bases, J lost 6 bases, and 12 bases lay in between. The CDR3 nucleotides are TGCAGTGCTAGTAAGAGGGCGGGTAATTCACCCCTCCACTTT. The encoded protein is CSASKRAGNSPLHF.

This clonotype was seen ten or more times. The V gene is TRBV28, the J gene TRBJ2-7; D might be TRBD2 (6 bases). V dropped 5 bases and J dropped 4 bases, with 21 bases sitting between them. CDR1 is MDHEN, CDR2 SYDVKM, per germline. This CDR3 has 16 residues. DNA for the CDR3: TGTGCCAGCAGTGCCGGCTTGCTCCGGAGGGGATACGAGCAGTACTTC. Translated: CASSAGLLRRGYEQYF.

For this clonotype: A clone one base away is much larger, so this may be a read error. The J gene is TRBJ2-5, the V gene TRBV5-5, with D possibly being TRBD1 (5 bases). The CDR3 consists of 14 residues. Per germline, CDR1 SGHKS and CDR2 YYEKEE (reference sequence). CDR3 residues: CASTSGLGQGTQYF. The CDR3 DNA is TGTGCCAGCACCAGTGGGTTGGGGCAAGGGACCCAGTACTTC.

The J gene is TRBJ2-5, the V gene TRBV7-2; D may correspond to TRBD1 or TRBD2 (5 bases each). In germline, CDR1 is SGHTA, CDR2 FQGNSA. V shed 6 bases and J shed 5 bases, with 10 bases lying between them. The CDR3 is 12 residues long. The CDR3 region is CASRRDGETQYF. CDR3 DNA: TGTGCCAGCAGACGGGACGGGGAGACCCAGTACTTC. The variable domain in full, completed from reference TRBV7-2 and TRBJ2-5, reads GAGVSQSPSNKVTEKGKDVELRCDPISGHTALYWYRQSLGQGLEFLIYFQGNSAPDKSGLPSDRFSAERTGGSVSTLTIQRTQQEDSAVYLCASRRDGETQYFGPGTRLLVL.

The chain joins TRBV6-5 to TRBJ2-4; 7 bases are a match to TRBD2. The germline CDR1 and CDR2 sequences are MNHEY and SVGAGI. The CDR3 loop spans 14 amino acids. Losses at the gene ends were 0 bases for V and 7 bases for J; bases not matched to a gene: 3. CDR3 sequence: CASSYSRGVNIQYF. CDR3 DNA: TGTGCCAGCAGTTACTCTCGGGGGGTGAACATTCAGTACTTC.

At least ten counts were recorded for this clonotype. This chain uses TRBV27 with TRBJ2-7, with 7 bases identical to TRBD1. CDR1 and CDR2 (germline): MNHEY, SMNVEV (reference sequence). Germline trimming cut 6 bases from V and 2 bases from J; bases unmatched to any gene: 7. The CDR3 has 14 residues. The CDR3 sequence: CASSPRDSAYEQYF. The DNA for the CDR3 is TGTGCCAGCAGCCCCCGGGACAGCGCCTACGAGCAGTACTTC.

Here the CDR3 reads CASSIDLLNPVETQYF. The CDR3 DNA sequence: TGTGCCAGTAGTATAGATCTGCTCAACCCCGTGGAGACCCAGTACTTC. This chain links TRBV19 with TRBJ2-1, with D unclear. The J call is doubtful: the DNA matches TRBJ2-5 better. The CDR3 totals 16 residues. Germline assignment: CDR1 LNHDA and CDR2 SQIVND (reference sequence).

In this sample, this clonotype turned up many times. The V and J genes are TRBV6-2 or TRBV6-3 and TRBJ2-5; the match to TRBD2 covers 13 bases. The trim removed 5 bases at V and 3 bases at J, leaving 24 bases unmatched. The CDR3 sequence is 22 residues long. Germline CDR1 MNHEY, CDR2 SVGEGT. The CDR3 protein is CASSLRGTGTAGLAGQEETQYF. CDR3 nucleotides: TGTGCCAGCAGTCTCCGAGGGACCGGGACCGCGGGACTAGCGGGGCAAGAAGAGACCCAGTACTTC.

There are many counts of this clonotype. The chain combines TRBV7-2 with TRBJ2-3; D unclear. Germline values: CDR1 SGHTA, CDR2 FQGNSA. The V gene lost 5 bases and the J gene lost 2 bases, with 8 bases spanning the gap. The length of the CDR3 is 13 residues. Written as DNA, the CDR3 is TGTGCCAGCAGCATACTGTTCACAGATACGCAGTATTTT. Translating it yields CASSILFTDTQYF.

V is TRBV7-9 and J is TRBJ2-7; D possibly uses TRBD1 or TRBD2 (5 bases each). V lost 5 bases and J lost 1, with 18 bases in between. Looked up from germline, CDR1 is SEHNR and CDR2 is FQNEAQ (reference sequence). The CDR3 runs to 16 residues. DNA of the CDR3: TGTGCCAGCAGCCGAACTGGTCAGGGACCTTCCTACGAGCAGTACTTC. This sequence encodes CASSRTGQGPSYEQYF. The whole variable domain, remainder taken from reference TRBV7-9 and TRBJ2-7, is DTGVSQNPRHKITKRGQNVTFRCDPISEHNRLYWYRQTLGQGPEFLTYFQNEAQLEKSRLLSDRFSAERPKGSFSTLEIQRTEQGDSAMYLCASSRTGQGPSYEQYFGPGTRLTVT.

This clonotype was counted a single time. This chain joins TRBV20-1 and TRBJ1-2; D call uncertain. The CDR3 extends over 15 amino acids. Trimming stripped 4 bases from V and 5 bases from J, with 20 bases between. The germline V gene has CDR1 DFQATT and CDR2 SNEGSKA (reference sequence). The CDR3 loop is CSANRALIAIYGYTF. In DNA, the CDR3 is TGCAGTGCTAACCGGGCCCTCATTGCAATTTATGGCTACACCTTC.

This clonotype was seen repeatedly, ten times or more. The chain combines TRBV29-1 with TRBJ2-1; 8 nucleotides match TRBD2. Looked up from germline, CDR1 is SQVTM and CDR2 is ANQGSEA. The CDR3 contains 13 residues. J lost 7 bases, V lost 6 bases, and 8 bases had no gene match. CDR3 region: CSVGLGPRNEQFF. The CDR3 DNA reads TGCAGCGTGGGACTAGGCCCACGGAATGAGCAGTTCTTC.